Shown below are 14 T cell receptor beta chains from a single sample sequenced in a study of OX40 agonist ivuxolimab in advanced cancers. Library generation was performed with the immunoSEQ multiplex PCR assay. Not all clones reach the TCRdb copy of this immuneACCESS table, which keeps in-frame sequences only. Checked studies attribute under half of the gap to unresolved V genes and leave the rest unexplained. This sample has tens of thousands of clones in its table, and about 91% of those were observed once. Roughly an eighth of the sample is taken by the ten largest. Sequences were derived from CD4+ or CD8+ T cells sorted from blood, sampled in a trial of the OX40 agonist ivuxolimab. The receptor set was obtained from an adult with an advanced solid tumor such as melanoma, head and neck, liver or kidney cancer.

The rearrangement joins TRBV29-1 to TRBJ2-7; TRBD1 aligns across 8 bases. From germline, CDR1 is SQVTM and CDR2 ANQGSEA. The CDR3 covers 14 residues. V was pared by 6 bases and J by 3 bases, with 10 bases of the junction left unmatched. The CDR3 DNA reads as TGCAGCGTCATGGGCAGGGGGCAAATCTACGAGCAGTACTTC. Protein product: CSVMGRGQIYEQYF.

This clone was picked up one time. The rearrangement joins TRBV21-1 to TRBJ2-7. TRBV21-1 is termed a pseudogene. CDR3 length equals 14 residues. CDR3 bases: TGTGCCAGCAGCTACCGGACGGGGCCCTACGAGCAGTACTTC. Residues: CASSYRTGPYEQYF.

The rearrangement uses TRBV10-1 and TRBJ2-7; TRBD1 matches at 11 bases. Germline V gene sequence: CDR1 WNHNN, CDR2 SYGVQD (reference sequence). V gave up 5 bases and J gave up 5 bases; unmatched junction bases: 2. The length of the CDR3 is 13 residues. CDR3 protein: CASSPGQGDEQYF. Here the CDR3 DNA reads TGCGCCAGCAGTCCGGGACAGGGGGACGAGCAGTACTTC.

This chain connects TRBV25-1 to TRBJ2-3, with 7 bases identical to TRBD2. The CDR3 is 17 amino acids. Losses at the gene ends were 6 bases for V and 1 base for J; bases not matched to a gene: 13. CDR1 and CDR2 (germline): MGHDK, SYGVNS. The CDR3 is CASSDLSWEGRTDTQYF. The CDR3 DNA follows: TGTGCCAGCAGCGATCTCTCATGGGAGGGCCGCACAGATACGCAGTATTTT.

The chain joins TRBV5-1 to TRBJ2-2; D gene uncertain. With 0 bases removed from V and 5 bases from J, the gap between germline ends came to 11 bases. The CDR3 is 15 amino acids. Germline V gene sequence: CDR1 SGHRS, CDR2 YFSETQ. The CDR3 loop is CASSLDGRDTGELFF. The CDR3 nucleotides read TGCGCCAGCAGCTTGGATGGGCGAGATACCGGGGAGCTGTTTTTT.

This clone showed up just a few times. The rearrangement uses TRBV6-5 and TRBJ2-3, with D possibly TRBD2 on 6 matching bases. V was trimmed by 7 bases and J by 6 bases, leaving 17 bases between them. The CDR3 covers 14 residues. CDR1 MNHEY and CDR2 SVGAGI come from the germline V gene. DNA of the CDR3: TGTGCCAGCAAGACTAGAGGCCTTAGGGATACGCAGTATTTT. Translating gives CASKTRGLRDTQYF.

A single count supports this clone. V usage is TRBV13 and J usage is TRBJ2-7, with D uncertain. This CDR3 has 14 residues. The germline V and J ends were trimmed by 0 bases and 0 bases, with 6 bases remaining between them. Germline CDR1 is PRHDT and CDR2 is FYEKMQ (reference sequence). CDR3 nucleotide sequence: TGTGCCAGCAGCTTAGGGGATATCTCCTACGAGCAGTACTTC. This encodes CASSLGDISYEQYF.

This rearrangement joins TRBV5-1 to TRBJ2-7, with D possibly being TRBD2 (5 bases). V lost 0 bases and J lost 1, with 14 bases in between. CDR3 size: 16 residues. Germline CDR1 reads SGHRS; CDR2 reads YFSETQ. CDR3: CASSLVVAGGSYEQYF. CDR3 DNA sequence: TGCGCCAGCAGCTTGGTGGTAGCTGGAGGTTCCTACGAGCAGTACTTC.

The genes are TRBV6-4 and TRBJ1-2; possible D gene TRBD1, 6 bases. V was pared by 6 bases and J by 8 bases, with 16 bases between. Germline-derived CDR1 and CDR2 are MRHNA and SNTAGT. The CDR3 is 13 residues long. This CDR3 is CASSRGTMNGYTF. CDR3 sequence (DNA): TGTGCCAGCAGCCGGGGGACAATGAACGGCTACACCTTC.

V is TRBV18 and J is TRBJ2-1, with TRBD2 identical over 10 bases. Germline values: CDR1 KGHSH, CDR2 LQKENI. CDR3 size: 15 residues. V was clipped by 3 bases and J by 5 bases; unmatched bases: 4. The CDR3 bases are TGTGCCAGCTCACCGGGGCTAGCGGGAGACAATGAGCAGTTCTTC. It specifies CASSPGLAGDNEQFF.

The chain links TRBV5-1 to TRBJ2-3, with 11 bases fitting TRBD2. CDR3 length equals 15 residues. Unmatched junction bases numbered 0, after V lost 3 bases and J lost 0 bases. Germline V gene lookup returns CDR1 SGHRS and CDR2 YFSETQ. CDR3 nucleotides: TGCGCCAGCAGCTGGACTAGCGGGAGCACAGATACGCAGTATTTT. Its translation: CASSWTSGSTDTQYF.

As DNA, the CDR3 is TGTGCCAGCAGCTCCCGCCAGTTCTACGAGCAGTACTTC. Translated: CASSSRQFYEQYF. The rearrangement uses TRBV4-2 and TRBJ2-7; D remains unclear. V lost 5 bases to trimming and J lost 3 bases, with 11 bases between them. There are 13 residues in the CDR3. Germline V CDR1 and CDR2: LGHNA, YNFKEQ.

The CDR3 is CASSWVAGGTETQYF. Here the CDR3 DNA reads TGTGCCAGCAGCTGGGTAGCGGGGGGGACGGAGACCCAGTACTTC. V is TRBV7-9 and J is TRBJ2-5; 11 bases align to TRBD2. The ends lost 4 bases at V and 5 bases at J; junction bases unmatched: 6. The CDR3 sequence is 15 residues long. CDR1 SEHNR and CDR2 FQNEAQ come from the germline V gene (reference sequence).

V gene TRBV10-2 combines with J gene TRBJ2-7; D is unresolved. The germline gives CDR1 WSHSY, CDR2 SAAADI. V was clipped by 2 bases and J by 5 bases, with 13 bases between them. The CDR3 runs 14 residues. CDR3 residues: CASSEAYTYDEQYF. The CDR3 nucleotides read TGCGCCAGCAGTGAGGCCTACACCTACGACGAGCAGTACTTC.